Below are 12 T cell receptor beta chains sequenced from a single sample in a study of tumor-infiltrating lymphocytes in primary liver carcinoma. Co-extraction of both nucleic acids (RNA and DNA) used roughly 20-34 mg of unsorted bulk tissue. With a constant-region primer, TCR beta cDNA was made from around 530 ng of total RNA. Amplification in three nested multiplex PCR rounds with slightly modified ARM-PCR gave rise to TCR beta libraries. It was with TRBV1-TRBV30 forward primers and a C-beta reverse primer that the first two PCR rounds were run, at approximately 9 cycles each. TCRdb redid the calling of the multiplex PCR reads with MiXCR, one entry per CDR3 protein. The sample shows approximately 190,000 distinct CDR3 sequences, just under 85% of them seen only once. Sequenced material: tumor tissue from primary liver carcinoma. Source of these receptors: a man in his forties or fifties with primary liver carcinoma and hepatitis B virus infection.

Notes on this clonotype: Germline and junction disagree at one end, which may indicate a read error. V usage is TRBV11-2 and J usage is TRBJ1-5, with a weak D call TRBD1 (5 bases). There are 17 residues in the CDR3. Germline values: CDR1 SGHAT, CDR2 FQNNGV. The CDR3 DNA is TGTGCCAGCACCTTAGTAGGGGTAATAGGGAGCAATCAGCCCCGGCATTTT. Translating it yields CASTLVGVIGSNQPRHF.

Note on this clonotype: The germline gene is not matched at one end of the junction; a read error may be the cause. The V call is TRBV29-1, the J call TRBJ2-3; D gene uncertain. Germline CDR1 and CDR2: SQVTM and ANQGSEA. The CDR3 contains 11 residues. The CDR3 spells CNVGFSDRQYF. CDR3 DNA sequence: TGCAACGTTGGGTTTTCAGATAGGCAGTATTTT.

The chain carries TRBV6-2 or TRBV6-3 and TRBJ1-5; possibly TRBD1 for D (5 bases). The V gene's germline CDR1 is MNHEY and CDR2 SVGEGT. V shed 7 bases and J shed 11 bases, with 21 bases lying between them. The CDR3 contains 14 residues. This CDR3 reads CASTLVKGDQSQHF. CDR3 in DNA: TGTGCCAGCACCCTGGTGAAAGGGGACCAATCCCAGCATTTT.

A note on this clonotype: One end of the junction fails to match germline, which may point to a read error. V is TRBV12-3 or TRBV12-4 and J is TRBJ2-1; 9 nucleotides agree with TRBD1. The CDR3 runs to 16 residues. In DNA, the CDR3 is TGTGCCACGAGACAGGGGGGGGCGGGAGATTCTAATGAACAGTTCTTC. This encodes CATRQGGAGDSNEQFF.

Notes on this clonotype: One junction end disagrees with the germline gene, perhaps due to a read error. This chain joins TRBV6-6 and TRBJ2-2; 10 nucleotides align to TRBD1. CDR1 and CDR2 (germline): MNHNY, SVGAGI (reference sequence). The CDR3 runs to 17 residues. The CDR3 DNA reads TGTGCCAGCGGTTACTCGGGACAGGGGCCGGGGACCGGGGAGCTGTTTTTT. It codes for CASGYSGQGPGTGELFF.

Regarding this clonotype: The junction and the germline gene differ at one end; a read error may be behind it. The J gene is TRBJ2-1, the V gene TRBV5-6; 13 bases are a match to TRBD2. The CDR3 is 18 amino acids. The germline V gene has CDR1 SGHDT and CDR2 YYEEEE. The CDR3 protein is CASSRGLAGFLTYDEQFF. The CDR3, as DNA: TGTGCCAGCAGCAGGGGACTAGCGGGATTTTTGACCTACGATGAGCAGTTCTTC. Together with reference TRBV5-6 and TRBJ2-1, the CDR3 gives the full variable domain: DAGVTQSPTHLIKTRGQQVTLRCSPKSGHDTVSWYQQALGQGPQFIFQYYEEEERQRGNFPDRFSGHQFPNYSSELNVNALLLGDSALYLCASSRGLAGFLTYDEQFFGPGTRLTVL.

About this clonotype itself: The conserved phenylalanine or tryptophan normally closing the CDR3 is absent here, so this likely arose from a read error. The chain has TRBV11-2 and TRBJ2-5, with a tentative D call TRBD2 (6 bases). CDR3 length equals 15 residues. Germline CDR1 and CDR2: SGHAT and FQNNGV. The chain's CDR3 is CANSLTPHDGEAQYS. CDR3 in DNA: TGTGCCAACAGCTTAACCCCCCATGACGGGGAGGCCCAGTACTCC.

Details on this clonotype: The CDR3 carries no conserved terminal phenylalanine or tryptophan, so it likely arises from a read error. This sequence joins TRBV4-2 and TRBJ1-1; a possible D gene is TRBD1 (5 bases). The CDR3 is 14 residues long. From germline, CDR1 is LGHNA and CDR2 YNFKEQ. CDR3 in DNA: TGTGCCAACAGCCGGGGGGTAGAGAACACTGAAGCTTTCCTT. Residues: CANSRGVENTEAFL.

The chain has TRBV29-1 and TRBJ2-2, with 9 positions matching TRBD2. The germline gives CDR1 SQVTM, CDR2 ANQGSEA. V was pared by 8 bases and J by 4 bases, with 5 bases of the junction left unmatched. The CDR3 runs 13 residues. The CDR3 sequence: CSTGLASTGELFF. The CDR3 nucleotides are TGCAGCACTGGACTAGCGAGCACCGGGGAGCTGTTTTTT.

Remarks on this clonotype: The junction does not match germline at one end; this may be a read error. The V and J genes are TRBV29-1 and TRBJ2-3, with TRBD2 matching 10 bases. Looked up from germline, CDR1 is SQVTM and CDR2 is ANQGSEA. This CDR3 is 13 amino acids long. The CDR3 spells CSSQRGGTDTQYF. The CDR3 DNA reads as TGTAGCTCCCAGCGGGGGGGCACAGATACGCAATATTTT.

The count of this clonotype is one. A read error may produce the germline difference seen at one junction end. The CDR3 DNA sequence: TGTGCCAGCAGATTTTGGGGCACCTGGGAGCTATTTTTT. Translated: CASRFWGTWELFF. The chain links TRBV11-1 to TRBJ2-2, with D perhaps assigned TRBD1 or TRBD2 (5 bases each). CDR3 size: 13 residues. Germline values: CDR1 SGHAT, CDR2 FQDESV (reference sequence).

As concerns this clonotype: Relative to the germline gene, one junction end is altered; a read error may explain this. The rearrangement uses TRBV12-3 or TRBV12-4 and TRBJ2-1; the match to TRBD2 covers 8 bases. This CDR3 has 19 residues. The CDR3 DNA is TGTGCCAGCAGTTTAGAAGCTAGCGGGTCGCTGCCATTATACAATGAGCAATTCTTC. Protein product: CASSLEASGSLPLYNEQFF.